This is a list of T cell receptor beta chains from one sample in a study of CD8+CD57+ T cells in acquired aplastic anemia. TCRdb processed the reads anew with MiXCR; each CDR3 protein has one entry. The sample carries some 170,000 distinct CDR3 sequences, around 50% recorded once. The sequenced sample was sorted CD4+, CD8+, or CD8+CD57+ T cells (not recorded which) from PBMCs. These receptors all come from a human donor with aplastic anemia. Both conserved end residues are part of each CDR3. The D gene is left open where the match is weak. Size values are once, few and many counts, or a class for expanded clones, and some rows have none.

d_gene | abundance | j_gene | v_gene | CDR3nt | CDR3aa
. | . | TRBJ2-2 | TRBV29-1 | TGCAGCGTGGATACGAACACCGGGGAGCTGTTTTTT | CSVDTNTGELFF
. | . | TRBJ1-5 | TRBV19 | TGTGCCAGTAGTATCGGACAGCCCAATCAGCCCCAGCATTTT | CASSIGQPNQPQHF
. | . | TRBJ1-2 | TRBV10-3 | TGTGCCATCAGTGAGCAAACCGGGATTAGTGGCTATACCTTC | CAISEQTGISGYTF
. | few | TRBJ1-1 | TRBV2 | TGTGCCAGCACAGGGGTAGGTAACACTGAAGCTTTCTTT | CASTGVGNTEAFF
TRBD2 | . | TRBJ2-7 | TRBV11-2 | TGTGCCAGCAGCGCACGGGAGGTCCCTGGGGGCTACGAGCAGTACTTC | CASSAREVPGGYEQYF
TRBD1 | . | TRBJ2-6 | TRBV29-1 | TGCAGCGTGGGACAGAGCTCTGGGGCCAACGTCCTGACTTTC | CSVGQSSGANVLTF
TRBD1 | . | TRBJ2-3 | TRBV12-3/TRBV12-4 | TGTGCCAGCAGCTCACAGGGGACAGGGACGCAGTATTTT | CASSSQGTGTQYF
. | . | TRBJ2-7 | TRBV4-2 | TGTGCCAGCAGCGTTGGGACGCTTCGGAACGAGCAGTACTTC | CASSVGTLRNEQYF
. | many | TRBJ2-1 | TRBV6-5 | TGTGCCAGCAGTTCAGCCGGGACATCCTACAATGAGCAGTTCTTC | CASSSAGTSYNEQFF
. | . | TRBJ2-4 | TRBV10-3 | TGTGCCACCGGGCAGCAAAGAGACATTCAGTACTTC | CATGQQRDIQYF
. | many | TRBJ1-6 | TRBV12-3/TRBV12-4 | TGTGCCAGCAGTTTGTCGGTGGTAGGTAATTCACCCCTCCACTTT | CASSLSVVGNSPLHF
. | many | TRBJ1-2 | TRBV19 | TGTGCCAGTAGTAAGACAGACGGAATGGGTGGCTACACCTTC | CASSKTDGMGGYTF
. | few | TRBJ1-2 | TRBV19 | TGTGCCAGTAGGGAAGGAGCCAACTATGGCTACACCTTC | CASREGANYGYTF
. | many | TRBJ2-2 | TRBV5-1 | TGCGCCAGCAGCTTGGGCGGGGCGAACACCGGGGAGCTGTTTTTT | CASSLGGANTGELFF
. | . | TRBJ2-7 | TRBV12-3/TRBV12-4 | TGTGCCAGCAGTTTAGCAGGGATGTACGAGCAGTACTTC | CASSLAGMYEQYF
. | . | TRBJ1-1 | TRBV7-9 | TGTGCCAGCAGCCCACCTGTCAGTGTGAACACTGAAGCTTTCTTT | CASSPPVSVNTEAFF
. | many | TRBJ2-7 | TRBV6-1 | TGTGCCAGCAGTGAGAGGTACGAGCAGTACTTC | CASSERYEQYF
. | many | TRBJ2-6 | TRBV29-1 | TGCAGGGACCCAGGGTCTGGGGCCAACGTCCTGACTTTC | CRDPGSGANVLTF
. | . | TRBJ1-2 | TRBV20-1 | TGCAGTGCGAACGGCCCCAAGGCGGGGGAAGGCTACACCTTC | CSANGPKAGEGYTF
TRBD1 | many | TRBJ2-7 | TRBV20-1 | TGCAGTGCCCGGAGGGGGACAGGGGTCTACGAGCAGTACTTC | CSARRGTGVYEQYF
TRBD2 | . | TRBJ2-1 | TRBV6-2/TRBV6-3 | TGTGCCAGCAGTTACGGCGGGGGGGCCAACAATGAGCAGTTCTTC | CASSYGGGANNEQFF
. | . | TRBJ1-3 | TRBV19 | TGTGCCAGCTCGGGGGACCTCACCTCTGGAAACACCATATATTTT | CASSGDLTSGNTIYF
TRBD2 | few | TRBJ2-2 | TRBV20-1 | TGCAGTGCTAGAGACCCGACTAGCGGGAGTGCCGGGGAGCTGTTTTTT | CSARDPTSGSAGELFF
TRBD1 | many | TRBJ1-6 | TRBV20-1 | TGCAGTGCTAGGTCAGGGGGTTCACCCCTCCACTTT | CSARSGGSPLHF